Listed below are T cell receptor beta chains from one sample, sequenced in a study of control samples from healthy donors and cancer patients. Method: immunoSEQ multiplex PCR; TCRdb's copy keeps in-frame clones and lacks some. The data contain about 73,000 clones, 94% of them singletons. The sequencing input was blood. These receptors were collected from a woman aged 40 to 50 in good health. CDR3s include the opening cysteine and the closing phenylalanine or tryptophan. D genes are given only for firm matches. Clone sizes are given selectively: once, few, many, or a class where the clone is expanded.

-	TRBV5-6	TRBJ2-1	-	TGTGCCAGCAGCTTGTTGGGGTTAGGGGTAGGAAGTGAGCAGTTCTTC	CASSLLGLGVGSEQFF
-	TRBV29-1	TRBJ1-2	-	TGCAGCGCGATGGGGGGAAGCTATGGCTACACCTTC	CSAMGGSYGYTF
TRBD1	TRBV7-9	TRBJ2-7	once	TGTGCCAGCAGCGGGGGACAGAGTAGATTCTACGAGCAGTACTTC	CASSGGQSRFYEQYF
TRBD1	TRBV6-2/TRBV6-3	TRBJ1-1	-	TGTGCCAGCAGCGACAGGGGCGCTGAAGCTTTCTTT	CASSDRGAEAFF
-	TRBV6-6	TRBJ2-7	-	TGTGCCAGCAGTTACTCGATTGGCTACGAGCAGTACTTC	CASSYSIGYEQYF
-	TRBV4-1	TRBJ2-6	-	TGCGCCAGCAGCCAAGTAAGCAACTCTGGGGCCAACGTCCTGACTTTC	CASSQVSNSGANVLTF
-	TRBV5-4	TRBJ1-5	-	TGTGCCAGCAGCTTGGGTGGCAGGGGCAATCAGCCCCAGCATTTT	CASSLGGRGNQPQHF
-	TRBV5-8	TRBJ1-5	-	TGTGCCAGCAGCCCGGGGTTCTATAGCAATCAGCCCCAGCATTTT	CASSPGFYSNQPQHF
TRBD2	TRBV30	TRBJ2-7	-	TGTGCCTGGAGTCGGGGTACGAGCGGGAGCGGAGTCGAGCAGTACTTC	CAWSRGTSGSGVEQYF
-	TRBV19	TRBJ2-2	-	TGTGCCAGTAGTATAGCGCCAGGGGTCGGCCTAAGGGAGCTGTTTTTT	CASSIAPGVGLRELFF
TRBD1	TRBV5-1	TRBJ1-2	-	TGCGCCAGCAGGGCCGGGACAGAGGATGGCTACACCTTC	CASRAGTEDGYTF
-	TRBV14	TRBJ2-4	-	TGTGCCAGCAGCCAGGTAGCCAAAAACATTCAGTACTTC	CASSQVAKNIQYF
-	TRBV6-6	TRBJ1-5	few	TGTGCCAGCAGTATTAAGGGGCGCGTCAATCAGCCCCAGCATTTT	CASSIKGRVNQPQHF
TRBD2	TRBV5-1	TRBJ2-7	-	TGCGCCAGCAGAGACCCGGGGGGGTCCTACGAGCAGTACTTC	CASRDPGGSYEQYF
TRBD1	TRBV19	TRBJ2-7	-	TGTGCCAGTAGTCGGGACAGGGGGCCCGCCTACGAGCAGTACTTC	CASSRDRGPAYEQYF
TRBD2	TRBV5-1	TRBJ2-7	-	TGCGCCAGCACCTGGACTAGCGGGAGCTCCTACGAGCAGTACTTC	CASTWTSGSSYEQYF
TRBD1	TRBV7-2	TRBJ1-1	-	TGTGCCAGCAGCTTAAGGGGCGGGACAGGGGCACTCAACACTGAAGCTTTCTTT	CASSLRGGTGALNTEAFF
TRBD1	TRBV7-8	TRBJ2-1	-	TGTGCCAGCAGCTTAGGCGCAGGGGGCTATGAGCAGTTCTTC	CASSLGAGGYEQFF
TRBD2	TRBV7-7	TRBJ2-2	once	TGTGCTAGCAGCCAATATAGCGGGGTCAACACCGGGGAGCTGTTTTTT	CASSQYSGVNTGELFF
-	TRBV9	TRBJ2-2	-	TGTGCCAGCAGCGTATACCCGGGGAACGGGGAGCTGTTTTTT	CASSVYPGNGELFF
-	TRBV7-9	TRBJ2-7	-	TGTGCCAGCAGCTTAGGTAGAGGTGTGAGCTCCTACGAGCAGTACTTC	CASSLGRGVSSYEQYF
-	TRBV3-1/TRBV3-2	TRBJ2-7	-	TGTGCCAGCAGCCAAGACCCCAGGAATTGGGGCGAGCAGTACTTC	CASSQDPRNWGEQYF
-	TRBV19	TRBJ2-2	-	TGTGCCAGTAGTATTGGCACCAACACCGGGGAGCTGTTTTTT	CASSIGTNTGELFF
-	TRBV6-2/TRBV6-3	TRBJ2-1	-	TGTGCCAGCAGCTACTTAACCCCAAGCAATGAGCAGTTCTTC	CASSYLTPSNEQFF
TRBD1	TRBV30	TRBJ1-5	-	TGTGCCTGGAGCGACCGGGACAGCTTTAATCAGCCCCAGCATTTT	CAWSDRDSFNQPQHF
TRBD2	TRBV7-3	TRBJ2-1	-	TGTGCCAGCAGCTTATGGGGCGGTAGCGGGGGATCAATGGGTGAGCAGTTCTTC	CASSLWGGSGGSMGEQFF
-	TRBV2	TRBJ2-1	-	TGTGCCAGCACAGGGGCTAGCGGAAATTACAATGAGCAGTTCTTC	CASTGASGNYNEQFF
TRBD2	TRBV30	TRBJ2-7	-	TGTGCCTGGAGGGCACTAGCGGGAGGGCTGTACTTC	CAWRALAGGLYF
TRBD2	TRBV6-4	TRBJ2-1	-	TGTGCCACACGGACTAGCGGTCTCCCTCCCTACAATGAGCAGTTCTTC	CATRTSGLPPYNEQFF
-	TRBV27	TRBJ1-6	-	TGTGCCAGCCGCAGACAATCTAATTCACCCCTCCACTTT	CASRRQSNSPLHF
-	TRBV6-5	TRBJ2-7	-	TGTGCCAGCAGTTACTCGGGGACCGGGTCCAGCTACGAGCAGTACTTC	CASSYSGTGSSYEQYF
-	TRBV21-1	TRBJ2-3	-	TGTGCCAGCAGCAAAGGGGGGGGACTCCGGGGAGATACGCAGTATTTT	CASSKGGGLRGDTQYF
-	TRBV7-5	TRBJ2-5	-	TGTGTCAGAAGCTTATCAGGGGAGACCCAGTACTTC	CVRSLSGETQYF
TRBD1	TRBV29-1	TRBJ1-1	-	TGCAGCGTTGGGGCAGGGGGCGTCAACACTGAAGCTTTCTTT	CSVGAGGVNTEAFF
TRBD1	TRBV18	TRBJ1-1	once	TGTGCCAGCTCACCAAGGACAGGGAGTAACCGTGGCACTGAAGCTTTCTTT	CASSPRTGSNRGTEAFF
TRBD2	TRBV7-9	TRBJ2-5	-	TGTGCCAGCAGTTCGAGCGGGGGGGCCGGAGAGACCCAGTACTTC	CASSSSGGAGETQYF
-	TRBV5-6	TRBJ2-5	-	TGTGCCAGCAGCTTGAGGGAGACCCAGTACTTC	CASSLRETQYF
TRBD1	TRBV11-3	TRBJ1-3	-	TGTGCCAGCAGCTACGGGACAGGGTCTGGAAACACCATATATTTT	CASSYGTGSGNTIYF
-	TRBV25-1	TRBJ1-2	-	TGTGCCAGCAGTGTGGGGGCGTTCTATGGCTACACCTTC	CASSVGAFYGYTF
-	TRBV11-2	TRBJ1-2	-	TGTGCCAGCAGTTGGAGGGATGGAGACTATGGCTACACCTTC	CASSWRDGDYGYTF
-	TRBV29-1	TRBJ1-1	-	TGCAGCGTTGACATCACTGAAGCTTTCTTT	CSVDITEAFF
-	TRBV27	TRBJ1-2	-	TGTGCCAGCAGTAAGACGACAGAGCCTTATGGCTACACCTTC	CASSKTTEPYGYTF
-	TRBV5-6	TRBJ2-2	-	TGTGCCAGCAGCTTGCCCGATGGGGGGCTGTTTTTT	CASSLPDGGLFF